The 11 T cell receptor beta chains given below trace back to one sample, sequenced in a study of blood T cell repertoires in COVID-19. Data came from immunoSEQ multiplex PCR; TCRdb stores just in-frame clones and leaves some out. Of about 200,000 clones in the sample, 70% to 90% were seen once. The sequencing sample was made of peripheral blood. These receptors originate from a woman between 45 and 65 years old with COVID-19, enrolled during active disease.

This chain joins TRBV19 and TRBJ1-3; 7 bases map to TRBD1. Germline trimming cut 10 bases from V and 1 base from J; bases unmatched to any gene: 7. CDR1 and CDR2 (germline): LNHDA, SQIVND (reference sequence). This CDR3 has 14 residues. The CDR3 DNA reads TGTGCCACCTCGGTGACAGGGTCTGGAAACACCATATATTTT. Translating gives CATSVTGSGNTIYF. The variable domain in full, completed from reference TRBV19 and TRBJ1-3, reads DGGITQSPKYLFRKEGQNVTLSCEQNLNHDAMYWYRQDPGQGLRLIYYSQIVNDFQKGDIAEGYSVSREKKESFPLTVTSAQKNPTAFYLCATSVTGSGNTIYFGEGSWLTVV.

CDR3 bases: TGTGCCAGCAGCTTGGGCGGGGCGCTACCCATAGGTTCCGGGGAGCTGTTTTTT. It codes for CASSLGGALPIGSGELFF. V gene TRBV5-6 combines with J gene TRBJ2-2; weak D call: TRBD2 (6 bases). Trimming removed 0 bases at V and 6 bases at J, with 21 bases between. The germline gives CDR1 SGHDT, CDR2 YYEEEE. The CDR3 runs to 18 residues.

V and J are TRBV27 and TRBJ1-2; 7 bases fit TRBD1. Germline CDR1 reads MNHEY; CDR2 reads SMNVEV (reference sequence). This CDR3 comprises 14 residues. Trimming removed 6 bases from V and 6 bases from J; junction bases left unmatched: 10. This CDR3 reads CASRRSGGWDGYTF. In nucleotides, the CDR3 is TGTGCCAGCAGAAGGTCAGGGGGATGGGATGGCTACACCTTC.

V gene TRBV28 combines with J gene TRBJ1-3; perhaps TRBD1 as D (5 bases). CDR1 MDHEN and CDR2 SYDVKM come from the germline V gene. V was shortened by 3 bases and J by 9 bases, with 12 bases between the two germline ends. CDR3 length equals 13 residues. The CDR3 coding sequence is TGTGCCAGCAGTTTGTCCAGGGCCAGCACCATATATTTT. Amino acid sequence: CASSLSRASTIYF.

The chain joins TRBV19 to TRBJ2-2; 7 bases line up with TRBD1. V lost 7 bases to trimming and J lost 4 bases; unmatched junction nucleotides: 12. The CDR3 totals 16 residues. CDR1 and CDR2 (germline): LNHDA, SQIVND (reference sequence). This CDR3 reads CASKVGRGSSTGELFF. CDR3 nucleotide sequence: TGTGCCAGTAAAGTGGGCAGGGGGTCCTCCACCGGGGAGCTGTTTTTT.

The chain joins TRBV11-2 to TRBJ1-1; no reliable D call. Trimming took 8 bases from V and 1 from J, leaving 29 bases between them. The CDR3 is 19 amino acids. Germline CDR1 SGHAT, CDR2 FQNNGV. The DNA of the CDR3 is TGTGCCAGCTCCCCAGTGGCCCGGAAGGGCGGTCGGGGGAACACTGAAGCTTTCTTT. It yields the protein CASSPVARKGGRGNTEAFF.

The chain is built from TRBV19 and TRBJ2-6, with 8 nucleotides matching TRBD1. V shed 4 bases and J 3 bases; nucleotides not matched to a gene: 8. Germline V gene data show CDR1 as LNHDA and CDR2 as SQIVND (reference sequence). CDR3 length: 17 residues. The CDR3 DNA is TGTGCCAGTAGTACAGGACAGGGTTCGGATGGGGCCAACGTCCTGACTTTC. Translating it yields CASSTGQGSDGANVLTF.

The V and J genes are TRBV6-2 or TRBV6-3 and TRBJ1-1; the D is unclear. Germline values: CDR1 MNHEY, CDR2 SVGEGT. The CDR3 loop spans 14 amino acids. The V gene lost 2 bases and the J gene lost 4 bases, with 11 bases spanning the gap. Written as DNA, the CDR3 is TGTGCCAGCAGTTACCCAGGTAGTATCACTGAAGCTTTCTTT. Translation gives CASSYPGSITEAFF.

The rearrangement joins TRBV5-1 to TRBJ2-7; TRBD2 matches at 7 bases. This CDR3 spans 16 amino acids. Germline V lookup: CDR1 SGHRS, CDR2 YFSETQ. The V gene end was trimmed by 0 bases and the J gene end by 2 bases; junction bases not matched to a gene: 8. The CDR3 DNA reads as TGCGCCAGCAGCTTGGGATCCGGGGGGAACGCCTACGAGCAGTACTTC. Residues: CASSLGSGGNAYEQYF.

This clone was found a few times. The CDR3 coding sequence is TGTGCCAGCAGCTTAATCTCCGGGACAGGGGACAGGAATGAGCAGTTCTTC. Protein sequence: CASSLISGTGDRNEQFF. The rearrangement joins TRBV7-3 to TRBJ2-1; 10 bases are shared with TRBD1. The CDR3 contains 17 residues. The J segment lost 7 bases and the V segment lost 1 base, leaving 10 bases of the junction unmatched. Germline values: CDR1 SGHTA, CDR2 FQGTGA.

The rearrangement uses TRBV15 and TRBJ2-2, with TRBD2 as a possible D gene (5 bases). V was trimmed by 3 bases and J by 6 bases, leaving 5 bases between them. CDR3 size: 12 residues. CDR1 is LNHNV and CDR2 is YYDKDF in the germline V gene (reference sequence). CDR3 region: CATSREAGELFF. The CDR3 DNA reads as TGTGCCACCAGCAGGGAGGCCGGGGAGCTGTTTTTT.